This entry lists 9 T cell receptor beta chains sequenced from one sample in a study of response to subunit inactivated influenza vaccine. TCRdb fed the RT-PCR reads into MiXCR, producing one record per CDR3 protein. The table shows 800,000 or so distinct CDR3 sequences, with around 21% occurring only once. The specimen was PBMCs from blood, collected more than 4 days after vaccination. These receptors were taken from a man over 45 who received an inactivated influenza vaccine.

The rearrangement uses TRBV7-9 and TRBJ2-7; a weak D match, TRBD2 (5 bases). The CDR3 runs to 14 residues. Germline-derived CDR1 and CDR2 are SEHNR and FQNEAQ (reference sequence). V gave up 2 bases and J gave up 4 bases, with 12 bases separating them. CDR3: CASSLQSGGYEQYF. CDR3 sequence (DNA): TGTGCCAGCAGCTTACAATCGGGCGGGTACGAGCAGTACTTC.

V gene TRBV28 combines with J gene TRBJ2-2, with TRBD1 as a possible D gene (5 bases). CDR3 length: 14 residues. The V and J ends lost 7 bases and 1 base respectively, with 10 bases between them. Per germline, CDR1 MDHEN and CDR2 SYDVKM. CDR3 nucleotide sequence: TGTGCCAGCATTTTTGGACAGAACACCGGGGAGCTGTTTTTT. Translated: CASIFGQNTGELFF.

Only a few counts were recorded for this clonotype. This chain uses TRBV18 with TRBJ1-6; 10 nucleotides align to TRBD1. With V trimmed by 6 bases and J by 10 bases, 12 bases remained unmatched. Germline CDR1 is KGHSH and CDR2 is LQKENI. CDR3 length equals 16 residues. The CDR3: CASSYTGTGERSPLHF. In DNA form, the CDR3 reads TGTGCCAGCTCCTATACCGGGACAGGGGAGAGGTCACCCCTCCACTTT.

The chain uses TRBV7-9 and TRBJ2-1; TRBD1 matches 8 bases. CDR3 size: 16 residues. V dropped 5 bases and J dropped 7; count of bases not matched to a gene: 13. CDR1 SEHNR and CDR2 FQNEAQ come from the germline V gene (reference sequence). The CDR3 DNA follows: TGTGCCAGCAGCCATGCGACAGGGGTGAGGTTAAATGAGCAGTTCTTC. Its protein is CASSHATGVRLNEQFF.

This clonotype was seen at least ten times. The DNA of the CDR3 is TGTGCCAGCAGCCAAGAAGGGAGGGAGGCAGATACGCAGTATTTT. As protein: CASSQEGREADTQYF. V usage is TRBV4-2 and J usage is TRBJ2-3, with 7 bases aligning to TRBD2. Germline V gene data show CDR1 as LGHNA and CDR2 as YNFKEQ. The length of the CDR3 is 15 residues. V lost 0 bases, J lost 4 bases, and 4 bases stayed unmatched.

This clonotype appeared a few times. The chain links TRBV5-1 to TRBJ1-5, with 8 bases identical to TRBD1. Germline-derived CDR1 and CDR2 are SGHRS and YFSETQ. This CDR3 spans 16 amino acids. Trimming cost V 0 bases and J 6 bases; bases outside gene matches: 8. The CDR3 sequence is CASSLEGTGTGQPQHF. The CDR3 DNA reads TGCGCCAGCAGCTTGGAGGGGACAGGTACCGGTCAGCCCCAGCATTTT.

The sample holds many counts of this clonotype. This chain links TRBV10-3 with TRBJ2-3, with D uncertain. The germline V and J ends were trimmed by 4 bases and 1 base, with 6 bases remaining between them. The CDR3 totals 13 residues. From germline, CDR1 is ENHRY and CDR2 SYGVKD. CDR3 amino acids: CAISVPGTDTQYF. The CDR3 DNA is TGTGCCATCAGTGTCCCAGGCACAGATACGCAGTATTTT.

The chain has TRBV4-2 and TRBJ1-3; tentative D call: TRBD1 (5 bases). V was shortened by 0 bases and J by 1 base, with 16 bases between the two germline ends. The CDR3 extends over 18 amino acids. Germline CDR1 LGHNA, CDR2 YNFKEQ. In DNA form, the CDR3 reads TGTGCCAGCAGCCAAGAAGGATCCCGACAGTCGTCTGGAAACACCATATATTTT. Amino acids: CASSQEGSRQSSGNTIYF.

CDR3 amino acids: CASSKVPRTELYEQYF. CDR3 DNA: TGTGCCAGCAGCAAAGTCCCCAGGACAGAACTCTACGAGCAGTACTTC. The chain recombines TRBV21-1 with TRBJ2-7; the table's D call of TRBD1 was not tested on the DNA. TRBV21-1 is tagged as a pseudogene. This CDR3 comprises 16 residues.